The rows below give T cell receptor beta chains drawn from one sample of a study of T cells in localized non-small cell lung cancer. Method: immunoSEQ multiplex PCR; TCRdb's copy keeps in-frame clones and lacks some. The sample contains some 3,400 clones, under 55% of which appear only once. Here the sequenced sample was lymph node tissue, taken before any cancer treatment. These receptors were taken from a woman aged 18-55 years with stage I lung adenocarcinoma. Both conserved end residues are part of each CDR3. A D gene is named only where the DNA matches it firmly. Clone size, where shown, is once, few, many, or a class for clones that have expanded.

d_call,clone_size,v_call,j_call,cdr3_aa,cdr3_nt
TRBD1,.,TRBV28,TRBJ2-1,CASRHRQGRWRNEQFF,TGTGCCAGCAGACATCGACAGGGGCGGTGGAGGAATGAGCAGTTCTTC
.,.,TRBV19,TRBJ2-7,CASSTSATSYEQYF,TGTGCCAGTAGTACTAGCGCAACTTCCTACGAGCAGTACTTC
TRBD2,few,TRBV19,TRBJ2-3,CASSIRGLAGGSLTDTQYF,TGTGCCAGTAGTATAAGGGGACTAGCGGGAGGATCCCTCACAGATACGCAGTATTTT
TRBD1,.,TRBV11-3,TRBJ1-5,CASSLYRGHSNQPQHF,TGTGCCAGCAGCTTATACAGGGGGCATAGCAATCAGCCCCAGCATTTT
.,few,TRBV6-8,TRBJ1-1,CASLASRDTEAFF,TGTGCCAGCCTGGCAAGCCGGGACACTGAAGCTTTCTTT
TRBD1,.,TRBV19,TRBJ2-3,CASSGTEAGTDTQYF,TGTGCCAGTAGCGGGACAGAAGCTGGCACAGATACGCAGTATTTT
TRBD2,few,TRBV6-8,TRBJ2-5,CASSYPRLAGGLETQYF,TGTGCCAGCAGTTACCCCAGACTAGCGGGAGGACTAGAGACCCAGTACTTC
.,.,TRBV4-1,TRBJ1-2,CASSLPGGGYGYTF,TGCGCCAGCAGCTTGCCGGGAGGGGGATACGGCTACACCTTC
.,medium-sized,TRBV6-8,TRBJ2-1,CASSYSNRDHNEQFF,TGTGCCAGCAGTTACTCGAATCGGGACCACAATGAGCAGTTCTTC
.,.,TRBV19,TRBJ1-1,CASSTSLRVGAFF,TGTGCCAGTAGTACCTCCCTCAGGGTAGGCGCTTTCTTT